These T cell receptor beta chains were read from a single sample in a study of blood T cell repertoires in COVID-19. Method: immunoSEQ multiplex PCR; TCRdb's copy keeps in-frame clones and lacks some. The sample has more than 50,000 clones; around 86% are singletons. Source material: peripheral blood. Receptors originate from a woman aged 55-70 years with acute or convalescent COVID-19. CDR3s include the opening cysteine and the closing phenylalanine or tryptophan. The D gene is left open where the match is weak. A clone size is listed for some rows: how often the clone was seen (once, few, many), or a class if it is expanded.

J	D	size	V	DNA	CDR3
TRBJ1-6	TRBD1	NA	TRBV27	TGTGCCAGCAATTTAAACCGGGACAGAAATTCACCCCTCCACTTT	CASNLNRDRNSPLHF
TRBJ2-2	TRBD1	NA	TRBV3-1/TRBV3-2	TGTGCCAGCAGCCCCTCTCGGACAGGGAACACCGGGGAGCTGTTTTTT	CASSPSRTGNTGELFF
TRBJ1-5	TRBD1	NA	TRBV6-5	TGTGCCAGCGGACGGACAGGGAGGGGTCAGCCCCAGCATTTT	CASGRTGRGQPQHF
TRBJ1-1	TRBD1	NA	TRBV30	TGTGCCTGGTTCAGGGGGCGATGGGACACTGAAGCTTTCTTT	CAWFRGRWDTEAFF
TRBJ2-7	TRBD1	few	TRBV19	TGTGCCAGTAGTTCGTGGACAGGGACGGGAGAGCAGTACTTC	CASSSWTGTGEQYF
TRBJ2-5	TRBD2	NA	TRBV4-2	TGTGCCAGCAGCCAGCGACTAGCGGGAGAGGGCCGGGTAGAGACCCAGTACTTC	CASSQRLAGEGRVETQYF
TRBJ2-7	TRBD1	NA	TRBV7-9	TGTGCCAGCAGCTTTGGCGGGGACAGGGTTGCCTACGAGCAGTACTTC	CASSFGGDRVAYEQYF
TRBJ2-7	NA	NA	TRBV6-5	TGTGCCAGCAGTTACGGCAGGGTAGGGGAGCAGTACTTC	CASSYGRVGEQYF
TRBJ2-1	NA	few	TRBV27	TGTGCCAGCAGTTTAGGAGCTAGCAATGAGCAGTTCTTC	CASSLGASNEQFF
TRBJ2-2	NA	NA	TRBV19	TGTGCCAGTACCGACATTGGTACAACCACCGGGGAGCTGTTTTTT	CASTDIGTTTGELFF
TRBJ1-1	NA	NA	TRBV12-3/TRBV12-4	TGTGCCAGCAGCCAACAGGGTATTGAAGCTTTCTTT	CASSQQGIEAFF
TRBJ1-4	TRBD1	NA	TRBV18	TGTGCCAGCTCATCAGGACAGGGCATTAATGAAAAACTGTTTTTT	CASSSGQGINEKLFF
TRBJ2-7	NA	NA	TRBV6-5	TGTGCCAGCAGCATCTCCCGGGGGAACGAGCAGTACTTC	CASSISRGNEQYF
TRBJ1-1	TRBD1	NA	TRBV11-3	TGTGCCAGCAGCCGCGGCAGGGGGACTGAAGCTTTCTTT	CASSRGRGTEAFF
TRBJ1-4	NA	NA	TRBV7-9	TGTGCCAGCAGCTTTGTTACGGGAACTAATGAAAAACTGTTTTTT	CASSFVTGTNEKLFF
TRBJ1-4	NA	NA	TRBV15	TGTGCCACCAGCAGAGGACCCCGGGACAACGGGCAGATGAAAGGTCTGTTTTTT	CATSRGPRDNGQMKGLFF
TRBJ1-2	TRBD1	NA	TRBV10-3	TGTGCCATCAGTGATACAGGGGGCTATGGCTACACCTTC	CAISDTGGYGYTF
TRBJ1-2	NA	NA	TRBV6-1	TGTGCCAGCAGTGATGACTGGAGAGCCTATGGCTACACCTTC	CASSDDWRAYGYTF
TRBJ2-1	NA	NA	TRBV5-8	TGTGCCAGCAGCCCCGGAGGGGGCGGGGAGTTATATGAGCAGTTCTTC	CASSPGGGGELYEQFF
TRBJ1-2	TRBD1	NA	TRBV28	TGTGCCAGCGGATCGGACAGGGTCTATGGCTACACCTTC	CASGSDRVYGYTF
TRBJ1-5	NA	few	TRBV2	TGTGCCAGCAGTAATAGTTGGGAGAATCAGCCCCAGCATTTT	CASSNSWENQPQHF
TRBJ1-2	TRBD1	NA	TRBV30	TGTGCCTGGAGTGTACACAGGGGAGACTATGGCTACACCTTC	CAWSVHRGDYGYTF
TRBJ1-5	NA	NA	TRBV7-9	TGTGCCAGCAGCCCCGGGGGGAGTAGCAATCAGCCCCAGCATTTT	CASSPGGSSNQPQHF
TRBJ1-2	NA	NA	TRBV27	TGTGCCAGCAGCGGACAAGGCTATGGCTACACCTTC	CASSGQGYGYTF
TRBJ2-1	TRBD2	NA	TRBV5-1	TGCGCCAGCAGCTTGGTAGGGACTAGGGTCAATGAGCAGTTCTTC	CASSLVGTRVNEQFF
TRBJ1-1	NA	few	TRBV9	TGTGCCAGCAGCGTAGGTGGTACACCGAACACTGAAGCTTTCTTT	CASSVGGTPNTEAFF
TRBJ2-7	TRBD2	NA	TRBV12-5	TGTGCTAGTGGTTTGGTAGGAACTAGCGGGCACTCCTACGAGCAGTACTTC	CASGLVGTSGHSYEQYF
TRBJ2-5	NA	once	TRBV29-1	TGCAGCGTTGCCAGTCAAGAGACCCAGTACTTC	CSVASQETQYF
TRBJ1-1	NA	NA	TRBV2	TGTGCCAGCAGGGGCCTGCTGGGCGAGAACACTGAAGCTTTCTTT	CASRGLLGENTEAFF
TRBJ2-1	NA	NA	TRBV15	TGTGCCACCAGCATTAGGAGGACCTACAATGAGCAGTTCTTC	CATSIRRTYNEQFF
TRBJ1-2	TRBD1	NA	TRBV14	TGTGCCAGCAGCCATCTACCGGGACAGGGGGCCTATGGCTACACCTTC	CASSHLPGQGAYGYTF
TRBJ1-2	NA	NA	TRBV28	TGTGCCAGCAGTCGCCATTTACAGGGAAGGAATAACTATGGCTACACCTTC	CASSRHLQGRNNYGYTF
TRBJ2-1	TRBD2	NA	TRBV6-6	TGTGCCAGCAGTTACTCGGTAGCGGGGGGGGATGAGCAGTTCTTC	CASSYSVAGGDEQFF
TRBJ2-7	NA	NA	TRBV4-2	TGTGCCAGCAGCCGCAGGACGACGCAGGGGTCCGACGAGCAGTACTTC	CASSRRTTQGSDEQYF
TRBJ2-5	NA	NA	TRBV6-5	TGTGCCAGCAGTTACTCGAGGCAGTCGGCCCAGTACTTC	CASSYSRQSAQYF
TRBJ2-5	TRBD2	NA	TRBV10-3	TGTGCCATCAGTGATCTAGCGGGGGGGCGAAAGACCCAGTACTTC	CAISDLAGGRKTQYF
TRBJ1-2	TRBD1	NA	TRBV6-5	TGTGCCAGCAGACTGGACAGGAACTATGGCTACACCTTC	CASRLDRNYGYTF
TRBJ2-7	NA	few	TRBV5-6	TGTGCCAGCAGCTTACAGGGGAGGACCTACGAGCAGTACTTC	CASSLQGRTYEQYF
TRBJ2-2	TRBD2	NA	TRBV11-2	TGTGCCAGCACTAGCGGGTACACCGGGGAGCTGTTTTTT	CASTSGYTGELFF
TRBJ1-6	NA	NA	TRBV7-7	TGTGCTAGCAGCTTACTCCAGCTAGGGCGGGATTCACCCCTCCACTTT	CASSLLQLGRDSPLHF
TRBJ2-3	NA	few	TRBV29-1	TGCAGCGTGGGGTCGGGGTCGGGAGATACGCAGTATTTT	CSVGSGSGDTQYF